A single sample is the source of the 8 T cell receptor beta chains below, sequenced in a study of blood T cell repertoires in COVID-19. Here immunoSEQ multiplex PCR was the method, and the copy in TCRdb shows in-frame clones only, minus some. The sample shows 100,000 to 150,000 clones, around 90% of them seen only once. The source material was peripheral blood. Receptors were obtained from a human donor in a cohort sampled during active COVID-19.

The chain is built from TRBV30 and TRBJ2-5; 11 bases are shared with TRBD2. Germline CDR1 is GTSNPN and CDR2 is SVGIG (reference sequence). V dropped 7 bases and J dropped 4; count of bases not matched to a gene: 5. The CDR3 has 13 amino acids. CDR3 nucleotides: TGTGCCTTAGCGGGGGGGCCGGCAGAGACCCAGTACTTC. Amino acids: CALAGGPAETQYF.

This clone was observed once. This chain joins TRBV2 and TRBJ1-6; 12 bases agree with TRBD1. The germline V gene encodes CDR1 SNHLY and CDR2 FYNNEI. With V trimmed by 5 bases and J by 3 bases, 14 bases remained unmatched. This CDR3 has 20 residues. The CDR3 loop reads CASSLTPGQGAGIYNSPLHF. The CDR3 coding sequence is TGTGCCAGCAGTTTAACACCGGGACAGGGGGCGGGTATCTATAATTCACCCCTCCACTTT. Filled out from reference TRBV2 and TRBJ1-6, the complete variable domain reads EPEVTQTPSHQVTQMGQEVILRCVPISNHLYFYWYRQILGQKVEFLVSFYNNEISEKSEIFDDQFSVERPDGSNFTLKIRSTKLEDSAMYFCASSLTPGQGAGIYNSPLHFGNGTRLTVT.

The rearrangement uses TRBV6-5 and TRBJ1-2; D gene unclear. The V end was cut by 4 bases, the J end by 2 bases, with 14 bases between. Germline V gene data show CDR1 as MNHEY and CDR2 as SVGAGI. The CDR3 sequence is 15 residues long. The CDR3 here is CASSSREGGNYGYTF. In DNA form, the CDR3 reads TGTGCCAGCAGTTCCCGTGAGGGAGGGAACTATGGCTACACCTTC.

The chain carries TRBV27 and TRBJ1-5; TRBD1 aligns across 7 bases. Germline CDR1 is MNHEY and CDR2 is SMNVEV (reference sequence). This CDR3 contains 15 residues. V shed 2 bases, J shed 4 bases, and the junction held 5 bases outside the gene matches. CDR3 nucleotide sequence: TGTGCCAGCAGTTTACTAGGGGGCGAGAATCAGCCCCAGCATTTT. This codes for CASSLLGGENQPQHF.

The chain couples TRBV18 to TRBJ2-2, with TRBD2 as a possible D gene (5 bases). V was shortened by 2 bases and J by 7 bases, with 8 bases between the two germline ends. Germline V gene data show CDR1 as KGHSH and CDR2 as LQKENI. The CDR3 spans 13 residues. The chain's CDR3 is CASSPGGFGELFF. CDR3 nucleotide sequence: TGTGCCAGCTCACCAGGCGGGTTCGGGGAGCTGTTTTTT.

This chain uses TRBV21-1 with TRBJ1-5; the table's D call TRBD1 went unverified against the DNA. TRBV21-1 is tagged as a pseudogene. This CDR3 has 18 residues. The CDR3 loop is CASSGGQDPFTDNQPQHF. The CDR3 coding sequence is TGTGCCAGCAGCGGGGGACAGGATCCATTTACCGACAATCAGCCCCAGCATTTT.

The CDR3 reads CSVVDGTAVYGYTF. In nucleotides, the CDR3 is TGCAGCGTTGTGGACGGGACAGCCGTCTATGGCTACACCTTC. The chain combines TRBV29-1 with TRBJ1-2; 7 bases fit TRBD1. The CDR3 has 14 residues. Germline V gene lookup returns CDR1 SQVTM and CDR2 ANQGSEA. The V segment lost 4 bases and the J segment 4 bases; nucleotides outside the gene matches: 9.

The chain links TRBV3-1 (or the pseudogene TRBV3-2) to TRBJ2-1; D not certain. V lost 3 bases to trimming and J lost 8 bases, with 8 bases between them. CDR1 and CDR2 from the germline V gene are LGHDT and YNNKEL (reference sequence). This CDR3 comprises 12 residues. CDR3 sequence: CASSHVRDEQFF. CDR3 DNA: TGTGCCAGCAGCCATGTGCGCGATGAGCAGTTCTTC.